These 5 T cell receptor beta chains were all obtained from the same sample, sequenced in a study of shared clonotypes between healthy human individuals. Method: immunoSEQ multiplex PCR; TCRdb's copy keeps in-frame clones and lacks some. The data contain around 1,900,000 clones, just over 90% of them singletons. Cells designated naive CD8 were CD45RO-negative and were positively selected for CCR7, with terminally differentiated effector memory CD45RA+ cells excluded. Material: naive CD8+ T cells from PBMCs. The receptors originated from a man in his late teens or twenties in good health. Some clones in this sample may be carry-over from other donors' samples.

The chain employs TRBV6-1 and TRBJ2-7, with D possibly called TRBD1 or TRBD2 (5 bases each). The CDR3 sequence is 13 residues long. Deletions cut 8 bases from V and 2 bases from J, with 13 bases between. Per the germline V gene, CDR1 is MNHNS and CDR2 is SASEGT. CDR3 in amino acids: CASLVKGPYEQYF. CDR3 in DNA: TGTGCCAGCTTGGTAAAGGGACCCTACGAGCAGTACTTC.

This clone occurred once. This chain uses TRBV10-3 with TRBJ2-7, with 9 bases identical to TRBD2. Unmatched junction bases numbered 3, after V lost 0 bases and J lost 3 bases. The CDR3 is 15 residues long. Germline CDR1 and CDR2: ENHRY and SYGVKD. CDR3: CAISESVAGDYEQYF. The CDR3 coding sequence is TGTGCCATCAGTGAGTCAGTAGCGGGAGACTACGAGCAGTACTTC.

The chain has TRBV5-8 and TRBJ2-7; D is unresolved. Trimming took 0 bases from V and 0 from J, leaving 7 bases between them. The CDR3 is 14 residues long. Germline V gene lookup returns CDR1 SGHTS and CDR2 YDEGEE. CDR3 residues: CASSLVGNSYEQYF. Here the CDR3 DNA reads TGTGCCAGCAGCTTGGTAGGCAACTCCTACGAGCAGTACTTC.

The chain joins TRBV7-9 to TRBJ2-5, with 8 positions matching TRBD2. The CDR3 has 17 amino acids. Germline V lookup: CDR1 SEHNR, CDR2 FQNEAQ (reference sequence). J was trimmed by 5 bases and V by 5 bases; bases with no gene match: 16. In DNA form, the CDR3 reads TGTGCCAGCAGCCCACCCCTAGCGGGTCAAGTAGGTGAGACCCAGTACTTC. Its protein is CASSPPLAGQVGETQYF.

V usage is TRBV6-1 and J usage is TRBJ2-1; 7 bases line up with TRBD2. Germline CDR1 MNHNS, CDR2 SASEGT. The CDR3 runs to 17 residues. V was clipped by 3 bases and J by 8 bases; unmatched bases: 16. CDR3 coding DNA: TGTGCCAGCAGTGACCGGGGGGATTTCAAGGGACCGGATGAGCAGTTCTTC. Protein: CASSDRGDFKGPDEQFF.